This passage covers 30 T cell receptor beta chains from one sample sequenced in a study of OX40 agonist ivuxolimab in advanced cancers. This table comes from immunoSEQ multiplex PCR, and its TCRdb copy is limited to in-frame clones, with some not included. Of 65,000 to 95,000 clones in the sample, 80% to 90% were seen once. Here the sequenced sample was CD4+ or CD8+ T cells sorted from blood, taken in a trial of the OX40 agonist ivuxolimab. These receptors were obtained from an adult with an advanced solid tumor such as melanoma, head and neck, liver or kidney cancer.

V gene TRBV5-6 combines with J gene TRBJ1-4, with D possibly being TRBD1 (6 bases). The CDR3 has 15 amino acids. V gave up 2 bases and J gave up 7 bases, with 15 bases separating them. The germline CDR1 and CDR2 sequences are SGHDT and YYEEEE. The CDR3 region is CASSFKTGHREKLFF. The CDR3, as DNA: TGTGCCAGCAGCTTTAAAACGGGACACCGTGAAAAACTGTTTTTT.

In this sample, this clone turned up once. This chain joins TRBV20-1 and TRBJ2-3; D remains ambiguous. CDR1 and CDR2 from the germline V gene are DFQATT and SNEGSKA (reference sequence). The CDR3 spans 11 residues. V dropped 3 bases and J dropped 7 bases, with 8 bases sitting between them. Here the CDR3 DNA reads TGCAGTGCTAGGGATACCCATACGCAGTATTTT. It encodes CSARDTHTQYF.

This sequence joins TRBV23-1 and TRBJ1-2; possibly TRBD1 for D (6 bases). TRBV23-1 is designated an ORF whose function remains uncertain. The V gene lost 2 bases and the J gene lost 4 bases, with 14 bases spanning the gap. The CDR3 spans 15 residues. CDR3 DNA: TGCGCCAGCAGTCAAAAGGGGGGGCTGGCCTATGGCTACACCTTC. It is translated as CASSQKGGLAYGYTF.

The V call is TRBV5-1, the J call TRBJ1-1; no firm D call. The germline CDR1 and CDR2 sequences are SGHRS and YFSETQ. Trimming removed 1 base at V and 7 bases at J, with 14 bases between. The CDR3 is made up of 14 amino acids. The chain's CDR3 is CASSLIFGQLEAFF. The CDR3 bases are TGCGCCAGCAGCTTGATATTCGGGCAACTTGAAGCTTTCTTT.

The chain's CDR3 is CASSPTDHGYTF. The CDR3, as DNA: TGTGCCAGCAGCCCAACAGACCATGGCTACACCTTC. V gene TRBV7-9 combines with J gene TRBJ1-2; D uncertain. V was pared by 5 bases and J by 6 bases, with 10 bases between. The CDR3 totals 12 residues. From germline, CDR1 is SEHNR and CDR2 FQNEAQ (reference sequence). The whole variable domain, remainder taken from reference TRBV7-9 and TRBJ1-2, is DTGVSQNPRHKITKRGQNVTFRCDPISEHNRLYWYRQTLGQGPEFLTYFQNEAQLEKSRLLSDRFSAERPKGSFSTLEIQRTEQGDSAMYLCASSPTDHGYTFGSGTRLTVV.

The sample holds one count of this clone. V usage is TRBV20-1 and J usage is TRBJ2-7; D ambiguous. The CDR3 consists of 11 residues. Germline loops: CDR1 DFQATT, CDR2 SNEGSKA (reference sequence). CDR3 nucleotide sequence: TGCAGCGCTCTGGACTCCTACGAGCAGTACGTC. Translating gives CSALDSYEQYV.

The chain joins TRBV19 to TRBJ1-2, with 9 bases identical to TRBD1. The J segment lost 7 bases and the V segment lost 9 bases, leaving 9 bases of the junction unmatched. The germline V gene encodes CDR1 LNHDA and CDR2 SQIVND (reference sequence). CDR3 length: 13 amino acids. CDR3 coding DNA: TGTGCCAGCGGTAATACAGGGGGCTCTGGCTACACCTTC. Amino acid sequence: CASGNTGGSGYTF.

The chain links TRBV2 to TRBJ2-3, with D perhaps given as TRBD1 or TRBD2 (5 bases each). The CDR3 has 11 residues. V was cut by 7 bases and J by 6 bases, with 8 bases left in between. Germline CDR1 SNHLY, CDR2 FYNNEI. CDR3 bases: TGTGCCAGCACCGGGACCGATACGCAGTATTTT. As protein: CASTGTDTQYF.

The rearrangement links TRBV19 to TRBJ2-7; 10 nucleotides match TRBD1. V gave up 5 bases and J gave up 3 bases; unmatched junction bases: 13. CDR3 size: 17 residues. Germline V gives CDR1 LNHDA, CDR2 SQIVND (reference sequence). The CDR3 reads CASSRWFRGTGVYEQYF. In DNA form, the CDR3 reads TGTGCCAGTAGTCGTTGGTTTAGGGGGACAGGGGTCTACGAGCAGTACTTC.

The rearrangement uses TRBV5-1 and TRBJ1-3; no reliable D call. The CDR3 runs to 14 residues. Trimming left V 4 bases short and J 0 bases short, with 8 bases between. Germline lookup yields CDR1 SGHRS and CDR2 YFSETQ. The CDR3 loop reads CASSLESSGNTIYF. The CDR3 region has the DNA TGCGCCAGCAGCCTCGAGAGCTCTGGAAACACCATATATTTT.

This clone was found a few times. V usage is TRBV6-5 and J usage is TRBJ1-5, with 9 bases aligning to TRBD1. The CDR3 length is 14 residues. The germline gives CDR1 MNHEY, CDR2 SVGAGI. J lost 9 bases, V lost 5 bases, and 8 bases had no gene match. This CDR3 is CASSPGQGRLPQHF. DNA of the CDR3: TGTGCCAGCAGTCCTGGACAGGGGCGTTTGCCCCAGCATTTT.

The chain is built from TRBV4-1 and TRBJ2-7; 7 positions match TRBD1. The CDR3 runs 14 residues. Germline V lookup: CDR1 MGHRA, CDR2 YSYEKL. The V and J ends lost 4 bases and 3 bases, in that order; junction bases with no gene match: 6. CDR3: CASSLGQTNYEQYF. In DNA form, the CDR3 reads TGCGCCAGCAGCCTGGGACAGACAAACTACGAGCAGTACTTC.

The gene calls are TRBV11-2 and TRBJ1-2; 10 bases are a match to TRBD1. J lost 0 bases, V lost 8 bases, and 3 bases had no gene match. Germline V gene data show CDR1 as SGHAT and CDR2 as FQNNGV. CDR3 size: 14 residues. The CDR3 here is CASFGTGANYGYTF. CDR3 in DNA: TGTGCCAGCTTCGGGACAGGGGCTAACTATGGCTACACCTTC.

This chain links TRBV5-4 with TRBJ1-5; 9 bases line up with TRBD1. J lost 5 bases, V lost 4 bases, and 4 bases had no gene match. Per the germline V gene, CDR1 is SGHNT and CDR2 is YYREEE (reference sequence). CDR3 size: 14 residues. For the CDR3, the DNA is TGTGCCAGCAGCACGGACAGGGGTGATCAGCCCCAGCATTTT. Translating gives CASSTDRGDQPQHF. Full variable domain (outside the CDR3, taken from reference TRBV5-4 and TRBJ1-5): ETGVTQSPTHLIKTRGQQVTLRCSSQSGHNTVSWYQQALGQGPQFIFQYYREEENGRGNFPPRFSGLQFPNYSSELNVNALELDDSALYLCASSTDRGDQPQHFGDGTRLSIL.

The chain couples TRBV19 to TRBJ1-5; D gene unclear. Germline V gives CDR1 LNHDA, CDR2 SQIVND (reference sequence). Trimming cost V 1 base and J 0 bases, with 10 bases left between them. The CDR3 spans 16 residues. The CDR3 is CASSIGIQYSNQPQHF. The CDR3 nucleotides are TGTGCCAGTAGTATAGGCATCCAGTATAGCAATCAGCCCCAGCATTTT.

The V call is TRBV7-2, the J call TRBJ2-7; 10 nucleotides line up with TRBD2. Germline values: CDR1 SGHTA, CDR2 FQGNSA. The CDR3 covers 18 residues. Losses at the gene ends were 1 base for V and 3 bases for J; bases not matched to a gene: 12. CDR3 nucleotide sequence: TGTGCCAGCAGCTTAGAGGTTTCCGCTAGCGGGAGTTTCTACGAGCAGTACTTC. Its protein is CASSLEVSASGSFYEQYF.

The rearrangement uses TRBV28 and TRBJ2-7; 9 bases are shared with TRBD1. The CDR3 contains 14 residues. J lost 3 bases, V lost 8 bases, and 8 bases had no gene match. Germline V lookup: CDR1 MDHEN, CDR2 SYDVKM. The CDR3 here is CASSQGTGLYEQYV. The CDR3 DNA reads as TGTGCCAGCTCGCAGGGGACAGGGCTCTACGAGCAGTACGTC.

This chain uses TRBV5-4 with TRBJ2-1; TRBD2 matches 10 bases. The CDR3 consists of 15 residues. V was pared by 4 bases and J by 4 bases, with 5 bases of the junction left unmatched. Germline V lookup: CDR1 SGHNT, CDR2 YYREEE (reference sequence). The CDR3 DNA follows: TGTGCCAGCAGCCCTAGCGGGGGAGATTACAATGAGCAGTTCTTC. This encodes CASSPSGGDYNEQFF.

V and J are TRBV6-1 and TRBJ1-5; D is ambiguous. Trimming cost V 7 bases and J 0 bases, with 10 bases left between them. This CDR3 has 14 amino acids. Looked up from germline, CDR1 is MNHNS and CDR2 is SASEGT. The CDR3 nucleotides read TGTGCCAGCAATACAGAAATTAGCAATCAGCCCCAGCATTTT. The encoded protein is CASNTEISNQPQHF.

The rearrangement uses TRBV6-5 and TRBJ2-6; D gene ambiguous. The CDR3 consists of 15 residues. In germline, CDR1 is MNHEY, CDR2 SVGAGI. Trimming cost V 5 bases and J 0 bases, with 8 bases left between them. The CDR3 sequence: CASSRGLSGANVLTF. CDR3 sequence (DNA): TGTGCCAGCAGTCGCGGCCTCTCTGGGGCCAACGTCCTGACTTTC.

The CDR3 nucleotides read TGTGCCAGCAGTACTATCGGACGGGGTGACCTCCACGAGCAGTACTTC. Its translation: CASSTIGRGDLHEQYF. The J gene is TRBJ2-7, the V gene TRBV28; a weak D match, TRBD2 (5 bases). This CDR3 contains 16 residues. The ends were cut back, 5 bases at V and 5 bases at J, with 22 bases in the middle. Germline CDR1 reads MDHEN; CDR2 reads SYDVKM.

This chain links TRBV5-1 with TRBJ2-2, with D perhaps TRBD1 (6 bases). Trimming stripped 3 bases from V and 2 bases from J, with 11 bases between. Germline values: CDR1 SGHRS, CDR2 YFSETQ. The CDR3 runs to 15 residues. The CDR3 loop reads CASSWKDSNTGELFF. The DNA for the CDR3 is TGCGCCAGCAGCTGGAAGGACAGCAACACCGGGGAGCTGTTTTTT.

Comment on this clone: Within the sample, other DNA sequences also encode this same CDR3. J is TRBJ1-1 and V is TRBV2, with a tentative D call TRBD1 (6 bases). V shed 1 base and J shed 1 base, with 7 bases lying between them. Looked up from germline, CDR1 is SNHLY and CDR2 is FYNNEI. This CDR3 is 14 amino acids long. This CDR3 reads CASSEGRGNTEAFF. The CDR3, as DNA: TGTGCCAGCAGTGAAGGCAGGGGGAACACTGAAGCTTTCTTT.

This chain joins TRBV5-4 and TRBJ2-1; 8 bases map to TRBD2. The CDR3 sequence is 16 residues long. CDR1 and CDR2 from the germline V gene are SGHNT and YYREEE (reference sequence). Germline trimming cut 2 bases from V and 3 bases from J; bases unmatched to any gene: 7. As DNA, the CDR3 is TGTGCCAGCAGCTTCGGCGGGGGGACTCTCTACAATGAGCAGTTCTTC. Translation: CASSFGGGTLYNEQFF. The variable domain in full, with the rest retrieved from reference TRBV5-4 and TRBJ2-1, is ETGVTQSPTHLIKTRGQQVTLRCSSQSGHNTVSWYQQALGQGPQFIFQYYREEENGRGNFPPRFSGLQFPNYSSELNVNALELDDSALYLCASSFGGGTLYNEQFFGPGTRLTVL.

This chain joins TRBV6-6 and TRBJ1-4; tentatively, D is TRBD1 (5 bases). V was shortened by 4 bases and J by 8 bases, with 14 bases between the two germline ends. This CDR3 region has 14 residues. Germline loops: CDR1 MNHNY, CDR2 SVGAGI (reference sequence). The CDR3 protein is CASSSRRGEEKLFF. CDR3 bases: TGTGCCAGCAGTTCGCGACGGGGGGAAGAAAAACTGTTTTTT.

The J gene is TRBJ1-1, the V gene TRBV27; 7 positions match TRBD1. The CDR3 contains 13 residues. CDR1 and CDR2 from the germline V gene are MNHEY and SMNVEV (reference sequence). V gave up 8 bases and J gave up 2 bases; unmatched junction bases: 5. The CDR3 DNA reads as TGTGCCAGCCAGGACAGGCTTAACACTGAAGCTTTCTTT. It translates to CASQDRLNTEAFF.

CDR3 DNA sequence: TGTGCCAGCTCAACATACAGGGCCGAGACTGAAGCTTTCTTT. It encodes CASSTYRAETEAFF. The chain couples TRBV18 to TRBJ1-1, with D maybe TRBD1 (6 bases). Germline values: CDR1 KGHSH, CDR2 LQKENI. The CDR3 extends over 14 amino acids. V was shortened by 5 bases and J by 5 bases, with 15 bases between the two germline ends.

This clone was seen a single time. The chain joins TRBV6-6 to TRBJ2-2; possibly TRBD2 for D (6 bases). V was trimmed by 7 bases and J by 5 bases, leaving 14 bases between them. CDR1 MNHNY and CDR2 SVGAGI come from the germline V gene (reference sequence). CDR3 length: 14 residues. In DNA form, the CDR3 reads TGTGCCAGCAAAGGAGGGGCGTCGACCGGGGAGCTGTTTTTT. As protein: CASKGGASTGELFF.

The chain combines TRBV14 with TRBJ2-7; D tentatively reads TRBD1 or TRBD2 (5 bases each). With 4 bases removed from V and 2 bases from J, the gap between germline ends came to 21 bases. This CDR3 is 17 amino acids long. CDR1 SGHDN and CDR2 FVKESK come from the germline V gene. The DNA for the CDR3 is TGTGCCAGCAGCCGCGCGGCCGGAATTTGGGACCCCTACGAGCAGTACTTC. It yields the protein CASSRAAGIWDPYEQYF.

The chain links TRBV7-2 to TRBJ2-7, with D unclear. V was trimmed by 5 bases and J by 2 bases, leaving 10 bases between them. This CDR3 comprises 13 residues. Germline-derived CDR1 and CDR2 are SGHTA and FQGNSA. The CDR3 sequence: CASSTNTAYEQYF. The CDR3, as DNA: TGTGCCAGCAGCACAAACACGGCCTACGAGCAGTACTTC.